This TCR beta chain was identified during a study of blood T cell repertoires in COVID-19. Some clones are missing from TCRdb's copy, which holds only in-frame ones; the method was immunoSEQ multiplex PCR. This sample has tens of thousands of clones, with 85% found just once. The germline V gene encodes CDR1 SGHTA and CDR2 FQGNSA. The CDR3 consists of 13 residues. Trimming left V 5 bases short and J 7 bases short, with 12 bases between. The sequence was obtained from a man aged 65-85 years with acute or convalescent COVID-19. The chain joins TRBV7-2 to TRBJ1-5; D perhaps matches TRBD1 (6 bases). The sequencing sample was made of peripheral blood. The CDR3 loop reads CASSPGVRQPQHF. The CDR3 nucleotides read TGTGCCAGCAGCCCAGGGGTTCGGCAGCCCCAGCATTTT.